Shown below are 29 T cell receptor beta chains from a single sample sequenced in a study of beta chain features in type 1 diabetes. No antigens are known for them. Study-wide points: When Type 1 diabetes patients were examined, their TCRB CDR3s proved moderately but significantly shorter in all four CD4+ subsets.

Reverse transcription of all isolated RNA meant that expressed TCRB transcripts were sequenced. Sequencing used immunoSEQ multiplex PCR; TCRdb keeps in-frame clones, though not all of them. The data show hundreds of thousands of clones, with about an eighth seen just once and 0.02% to 0.025% held by the top ten. Sequencing used naive CD4+ T cells from blood. Receptor source: a man younger than 30 with type 1 diabetes.

This clone has a handful of counts. The rearrangement uses TRBV28 and TRBJ2-7; 8 bases match TRBD1. CDR3 length: 13 residues. Per the germline V gene, CDR1 is MDHEN and CDR2 is SYDVKM. Germline trimming cut 6 bases from V and 1 base from J; bases unmatched to any gene: 2. The CDR3 region has the DNA TGTGCCAGCAGACGGACAGGGTCCTACGAGCAGTACTTC. It is translated as CASRRTGSYEQYF. The full variable domain, in which reference TRBV28 and TRBJ2-7 provide the parts outside the CDR3, is DVKVTQSSRYLVKRTGEKVFLECVQDMDHENMFWYRQDPGLGLRLIYFSYDVKMKEKGDIPEGYSVSREKKERFSLILESASTNQTSMYLCASRRTGSYEQYFGPGTRLTVT.

This chain joins TRBV5-4 and TRBJ1-2; TRBD1 aligns across 10 bases. CDR1 and CDR2 (germline): SGHNT, YYREEE (reference sequence). The CDR3 consists of 14 residues. J gave up 2 bases and V 5 bases, and 3 bases lay outside the gene matches. CDR3 DNA: TGTGCCAGCAGTTCGGGACAGGGGAACTATGGCTACACCTTC. It encodes CASSSGQGNYGYTF.

This clone was seen a few times. The rearrangement links TRBV5-1 to TRBJ2-2; 10 positions match TRBD1. Germline CDR1 SGHRS, CDR2 YFSETQ. V lost 4 bases to trimming and J lost 0 bases; unmatched junction nucleotides: 6. This CDR3 region has 17 residues. The CDR3 spells CASSPGQGVSNTGELFF. The CDR3 DNA is TGCGCCAGCAGCCCCGGACAGGGGGTATCGAACACCGGGGAGCTGTTTTTT. The full variable domain, with the rest looked up from reference TRBV5-1 and TRBJ2-2, is KAGVTQTPRYLIKTRGQQVTLSCSPISGHRSVSWYQQTPGQGLQFLFEYFSETQRNKGNFPGRFSGRQFSNSRSEMNVSTLELGDSALYLCASSPGQGVSNTGELFFGEGSRLTVL.

This clone appeared a few times. The chain employs TRBV5-1 and TRBJ1-6; D remains unclear. The CDR3 runs to 15 residues. V lost 4 bases, J lost 4 bases, and 12 bases lay in between. CDR1 is SGHRS, CDR2 YFSETQ, per germline. The CDR3, as DNA: TGCGCCAGCAGCGGGGAAGGGCCTTATAATTCACCCCTCCACTTT. It translates to CASSGEGPYNSPLHF.

Details on this clone: Other DNA sequences in this specimen translate into the identical CDR3. In DNA, the CDR3 is TGTGCCAGCAGGGGTAGCAATCAGCCCCAGCATTTT. Amino acid sequence: CASRGSNQPQHF. The gene calls are TRBV6-1 and TRBJ1-5, with D unclear. Germline values: CDR1 MNHNS, CDR2 SASEGT. The CDR3 is made up of 12 amino acids. The V gene lost 6 bases and the J gene lost 0 bases, with 3 bases spanning the gap.

In this sample, this clone turned up a few times. This chain uses TRBV28 with TRBJ1-2; unclear D gene. The V gene's germline CDR1 is MDHEN and CDR2 SYDVKM. CDR3 length: 15 residues. Trimming left V 4 bases short and J 3 bases short, with 15 bases between. The CDR3 nucleotides are TGTGCCAGCAGTTCCCGTTGGAGATCTGACTATGGCTACACCTTC. Its protein is CASSSRWRSDYGYTF.

CDR3 sequence (DNA): TGTGCCAGCATCAGAGGGACTAGCGGGGGGTGGCAGTTCTTC. Its translation: CASIRGTSGGWQFF. J is TRBJ2-1 and V is TRBV2, with TRBD2 matching over 15 bases. The germline CDR1 and CDR2 sequences are SNHLY and FYNNEI. The CDR3 extends over 14 amino acids. The V and J ends lost 7 bases and 12 bases, in that order; junction bases with no gene match: 7.

This chain connects TRBV7-2 to TRBJ1-1, with a weak D call TRBD1 (5 bases). The CDR3 length is 16 residues. Germline V lookup: CDR1 SGHTA, CDR2 FQGNSA. Trimming removed 0 bases at V and 5 bases at J, with 16 bases between. CDR3 bases: TGTGCCAGCAGCTTAGCGGGGCCCGGGGTAGGGACTGAAGCTTTCTTT. This codes for CASSLAGPGVGTEAFF.

This clone was seen a few times. The chain employs TRBV25-1 and TRBJ2-7; TRBD1 matches 8 bases. After removal of 6 bases from V and 4 bases from J, the junction contained 8 bases not matched to a gene. The CDR3 sequence is 14 residues long. Looked up from germline, CDR1 is MGHDK and CDR2 is SYGVNS. CDR3: CASRPTGGEYEQYF. The CDR3 DNA sequence: TGTGCCAGCAGGCCTACAGGGGGTGAGTACGAGCAGTACTTC.

The V and J genes are TRBV2 and TRBJ1-5; D might be TRBD1 (5 bases). V was trimmed by 6 bases and J by 7 bases, leaving 16 bases between them. CDR1 SNHLY and CDR2 FYNNEI come from the germline V gene. The CDR3 extends over 14 amino acids. CDR3 coding DNA: TGTGCCAGCAGGCCCCCGGGGGGTGGGCAGCCCCAGCATTTT. This sequence encodes CASRPPGGGQPQHF.

This clone was picked up a small number of times. The rearrangement links TRBV30 to TRBJ1-6; 9 bases are a match to TRBD1. The length of the CDR3 is 20 residues. J gave up 1 base and V 2 bases, and 15 bases lay outside the gene matches. CDR1 and CDR2 (germline): GTSNPN, SVGIG (reference sequence). DNA for the CDR3: TGTGCCTGGAGTTCCGGGACAGGGAATAGGCAGCGGTCCTATAATTCACCCCTCCACTTT. Protein product: CAWSSGTGNRQRSYNSPLHF.

This clone was detected a few times. The chain carries TRBV10-3 and TRBJ1-5; D possibly corresponds to TRBD1 (6 bases). This CDR3 is built from 15 residues. V was pared by 2 bases and J by 1 base, with 9 bases between. Germline loops: CDR1 ENHRY, CDR2 SYGVKD. The CDR3 loop is CAISEGGRSNQPQHF. The CDR3 nucleotides read TGTGCCATCAGTGAGGGGGGCAGGAGCAATCAGCCCCAGCATTTT.

This clone was seen a handful of times. The rearrangement uses TRBV9 and TRBJ2-3, with TRBD2 matching 11 bases. Trimming removed 0 bases from V and 2 bases from J; junction bases left unmatched: 5. The germline CDR1 and CDR2 sequences are SGDLS and YYNGEE. The CDR3 totals 17 residues. CDR3 in amino acids: CASSVGILAGVTDTQYF. The CDR3 DNA follows: TGTGCCAGCAGCGTAGGGATACTAGCGGGGGTCACAGATACGCAGTATTTT. The variable domain in full, completed from reference TRBV9 and TRBJ2-3, reads DSGVTQTPKHLITATGQRVTLRCSPRSGDLSVYWYQQSLDQGLQFLIQYYNGEERAKGNILERFSAQQFPDLHSELNLSSLELGDSALYFCASSVGILAGVTDTQYFGPGTRLTVL.

The CDR3 bases are TGTGCCAGCAGCTCCGGCTTGGACACTGAAGCTTTCTTT. Encoded protein: CASSSGLDTEAFF. This rearrangement joins TRBV5-6 to TRBJ1-1; D gene ambiguous. V shed 3 bases and J shed 3 bases, with 9 bases lying between them. This CDR3 is built from 13 residues. From germline, CDR1 is SGHDT and CDR2 YYEEEE.

Turning to this clone: In the same sample, other DNA sequences code for this CDR3. The gene calls are TRBV6-5 and TRBJ1-6; 8 nucleotides match TRBD1. Germline assignment: CDR1 MNHEY and CDR2 SVGAGI. Trimming at V came to 5 bases and at J to 7 bases, leaving 4 bases not matched to a gene. The CDR3 spans 14 residues. CDR3 sequence: CASSPGQVNSPLHF. CDR3 sequence (DNA): TGTGCCAGCAGTCCGGGACAGGTCAATTCACCCCTCCACTTT.

This chain uses TRBV4-1 with TRBJ1-2; D gene unclear. Germline V CDR1 and CDR2: MGHRA, YSYEKL. This CDR3 has 18 residues. Trimming shortened V by 2 bases and J by 2 bases, and 21 bases separated the two germline ends. As DNA, the CDR3 is TGCGCCAGCAGCCAACAAACGCTTGTGCGGATTTCCAACTATGGCTACACCTTC. It encodes CASSQQTLVRISNYGYTF.

The sample holds many counts of this clone. The rearrangement uses TRBV21-1 and TRBJ2-4. TRBV21-1 is a pseudogene locus. The CDR3 is 17 residues long. DNA of the CDR3: TGTGCCAGCAGCCCTCTCGGTGGGCAGTGGGGCAAAAACATTCAGTACTTC. Its translation: CASSPLGGQWGKNIQYF.

This clone was picked up a small number of times. This sample also contains other DNA sequences that code for the same CDR3. This chain links TRBV7-2 with TRBJ2-2; D remains unclear. The length of the CDR3 is 13 residues. CDR1 is SGHTA, CDR2 FQGNSA, per germline. Trimming cost V 0 bases and J 5 bases, with 4 bases left between them. The CDR3 region has the DNA TGTGCCAGCAGCTTAGCGGGAACCGGGGAGCTGTTTTTT. This translates into CASSLAGTGELFF.

The chain couples TRBV30 to TRBJ2-7; D gene ambiguous. There are 12 residues in the CDR3. Germline V lookup: CDR1 GTSNPN, CDR2 SVGIG (reference sequence). Trimming pared 5 bases from V and 2 bases from J, leaving 10 bases between. The CDR3 here is CAWSPATYEQYF. The CDR3 region has the DNA TGTGCCTGGTCCCCCGCTACCTACGAGCAGTACTTC.

The chain joins TRBV4-1 to TRBJ2-3, with unresolved D. CDR3 length equals 12 residues. Germline values: CDR1 MGHRA, CDR2 YSYEKL. Deletions cut 5 bases from V and 6 bases from J, with 9 bases between. The CDR3 sequence: CASSNPLDTQYF. The CDR3 DNA reads as TGCGCCAGCAGCAACCCTCTGGATACGCAGTATTTT.

This clone was found a few times. The chain couples TRBV7-8 to TRBJ2-1, with 7 positions matching TRBD2. The CDR3 runs to 15 residues. V trimming: 7 bases; J trimming: 1 base; junction bases outside the gene matches: 7. Germline CDR1 SGHVS, CDR2 FQNEAQ. CDR3: CASTPGGPSYNEQFF. The CDR3 region has the DNA TGTGCCAGCACCCCGGGGGGACCATCCTACAATGAGCAGTTCTTC.

The chain couples TRBV7-9 to TRBJ2-7, with a possible D match to TRBD1 (6 bases). The CDR3 sequence is 16 residues long. V lost 5 bases and J lost 2, with 19 bases in between. Germline CDR1 is SEHNR and CDR2 is FQNEAQ (reference sequence). CDR3 coding DNA: TGTGCCAGCAGCCCGACGGCGGCAGGGACAACCTACGAGCAGTACTTC. This gives the protein CASSPTAAGTTYEQYF.

A few counts support this clone. The V gene is TRBV4-1, the J gene TRBJ2-2; perhaps TRBD1 as D (5 bases). CDR1 MGHRA and CDR2 YSYEKL come from the germline V gene. V lost 3 bases to trimming and J lost 6 bases, with 20 bases between them. This CDR3 has 17 residues. The CDR3 spells CASSQGYSDIWSGELFF. CDR3 nucleotide sequence: TGCGCCAGCAGCCAGGGATATTCGGACATCTGGTCCGGGGAGCTGTTTTTT.

This sequence joins TRBV2 and TRBJ2-1; 12 nucleotides agree with TRBD2. Per germline, CDR1 SNHLY and CDR2 FYNNEI. The CDR3 has 15 amino acids. V lost 5 bases to trimming and J lost 7 bases; unmatched junction nucleotides: 6. The CDR3 here is CASSTSGGPWNEQFF. CDR3 nucleotide sequence: TGTGCCAGCAGTACTAGCGGGGGGCCTTGGAATGAGCAGTTCTTC.

This clone was found once. This chain uses TRBV18 with TRBJ1-1; D remains unclear. The length of the CDR3 is 14 residues. CDR1 is KGHSH, CDR2 LQKENI, per germline. V shed 1 base and J shed 4 bases, with 10 bases lying between them. CDR3 nucleotide sequence: TGTGCCAGCTCACCACTAAGGGAATTCACTGAAGCTTTCTTT. Protein sequence: CASSPLREFTEAFF.

This clone showed up just a few times. The J gene is TRBJ1-2, the V gene TRBV13; D is unresolved. With 0 bases removed from V and 0 bases from J, the gap between germline ends came to 11 bases. The CDR3 has 16 residues. CDR1 and CDR2 (germline): PRHDT, FYEKMQ (reference sequence). The DNA of the CDR3 is TGTGCCAGCAGCTTAGGGGAGAGCCTAACTAACTATGGCTACACCTTC. Protein: CASSLGESLTNYGYTF. The variable domain in full, with the rest retrieved from reference TRBV13 and TRBJ1-2, is AAGVIQSPRHLIKEKRETATLKCYPIPRHDTVYWYQQGPGQDPQFLISFYEKMQSDKGSIPDRFSAQQFSDYHSELNMSSLELGDSALYFCASSLGESLTNYGYTFGSGTRLTVV.

The chain couples TRBV15 to TRBJ2-5; D not certain. The CDR3 contains 14 residues. CDR1 and CDR2 (germline): LNHNV, YYDKDF (reference sequence). V gave up 1 base and J gave up 5 bases, with 11 bases separating them. Written as DNA, the CDR3 is TGTGCCACCAGCAGAGGGTTCGTTTCGGAGACCCAGTACTTC. Translating gives CATSRGFVSETQYF.

This chain links TRBV6-6 with TRBJ2-6; the D call may be TRBD1 or TRBD2 (6 bases each). Germline V gene sequence: CDR1 MNHNY, CDR2 SVGAGI (reference sequence). This CDR3 contains 16 residues. V lost 0 bases, J lost 8 bases, and 14 bases lay in between. The CDR3 DNA reads as TGTGCCAGCAGTTACTCGGGGGGCGAGCGGTCCAACGTCCTGACTTTC. Encoded protein: CASSYSGGERSNVLTF.

In the case of this clone: This specimen includes other DNA sequences encoding the same CDR3. The chain is built from TRBV30 and TRBJ2-5, with D unclear. Per the germline V gene, CDR1 is GTSNPN and CDR2 is SVGIG (reference sequence). The CDR3 length is 12 residues. V was clipped by 3 bases and J by 0 bases, with 5 bases between them. The CDR3 bases are TGTGCCTGGAGAGGGTACCAAGAGACCCAGTACTTC. This translates into CAWRGYQETQYF.